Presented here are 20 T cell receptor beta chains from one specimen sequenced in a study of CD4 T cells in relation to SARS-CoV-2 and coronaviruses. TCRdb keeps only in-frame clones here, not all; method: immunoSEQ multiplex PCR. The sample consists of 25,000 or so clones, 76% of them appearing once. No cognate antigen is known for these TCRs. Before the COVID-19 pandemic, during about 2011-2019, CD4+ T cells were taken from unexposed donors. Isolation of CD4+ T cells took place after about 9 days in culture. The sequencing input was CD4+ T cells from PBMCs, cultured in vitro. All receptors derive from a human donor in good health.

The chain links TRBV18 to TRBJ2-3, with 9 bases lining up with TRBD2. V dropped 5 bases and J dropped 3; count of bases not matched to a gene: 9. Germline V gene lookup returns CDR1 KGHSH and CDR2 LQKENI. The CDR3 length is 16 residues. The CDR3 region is CASSSGIAGVTDTQYF. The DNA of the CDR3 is TGTGCCAGCTCATCGGGGATAGCGGGAGTGACAGATACGCAGTATTTT.

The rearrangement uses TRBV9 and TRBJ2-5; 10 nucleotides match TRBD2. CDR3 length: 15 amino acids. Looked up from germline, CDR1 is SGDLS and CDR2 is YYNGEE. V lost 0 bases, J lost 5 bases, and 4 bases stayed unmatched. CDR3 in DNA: TGTGCCAGCAGCGTAGCAGCGGGAGGGAGGGAGACCCAGTACTTC. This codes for CASSVAAGGRETQYF. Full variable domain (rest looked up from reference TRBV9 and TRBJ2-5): DSGVTQTPKHLITATGQRVTLRCSPRSGDLSVYWYQQSLDQGLQFLIQYYNGEERAKGNILERFSAQQFPDLHSELNLSSLELGDSALYFCASSVAAGGRETQYFGPGTRLLVL.

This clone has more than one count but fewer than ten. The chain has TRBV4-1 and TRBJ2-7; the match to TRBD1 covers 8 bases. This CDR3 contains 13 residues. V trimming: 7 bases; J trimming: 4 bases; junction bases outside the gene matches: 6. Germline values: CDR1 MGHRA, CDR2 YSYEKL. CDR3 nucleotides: TGCGCCAGCAAGGCAGGGGGCACGTACGAGCAGTACTTC. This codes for CASKAGGTYEQYF.

This chain's CDR3 is CASSYKQGTYYGYTF. The CDR3 DNA follows: TGTGCCAGCAGTTACAAACAGGGGACTTACTATGGCTACACCTTC. The V call is TRBV6-5, the J call TRBJ1-2; 7 bases match TRBD1. This CDR3 has 15 residues. V shed 2 bases and J 3 bases; nucleotides not matched to a gene: 6. Germline lookup yields CDR1 MNHEY and CDR2 SVGAGI.

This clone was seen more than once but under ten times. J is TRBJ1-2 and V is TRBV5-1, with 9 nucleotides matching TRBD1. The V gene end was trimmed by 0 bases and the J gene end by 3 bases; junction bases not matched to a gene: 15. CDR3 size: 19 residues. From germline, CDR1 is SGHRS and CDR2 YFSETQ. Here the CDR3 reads CASSLGPGQGYGVDYGYTF. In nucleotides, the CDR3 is TGCGCCAGCAGCTTGGGACCGGGACAGGGCTATGGTGTTGACTATGGCTACACCTTC.

CDR3 sequence (DNA): TGTGCCAGCAGCTCGAAGGCAGGCTACGACACAGATACGCAGTATTTT. Its protein is CASSSKAGYDTDTQYF. V gene TRBV6-2 or TRBV6-3 combines with J gene TRBJ2-3, with D hard to call. V was clipped by 6 bases and J by 2 bases, with 18 bases between them. The CDR3 runs 16 residues. Germline values: CDR1 MNHEY, CDR2 SVGEGT.

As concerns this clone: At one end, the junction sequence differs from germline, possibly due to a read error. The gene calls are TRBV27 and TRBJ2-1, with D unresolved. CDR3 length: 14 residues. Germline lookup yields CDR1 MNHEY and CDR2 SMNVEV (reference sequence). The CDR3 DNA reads TGTGCCAGCAGTTTTGGGTCCGAAAATAGGAAACTGGTCTTC. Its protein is CASSFGSENRKLVF.

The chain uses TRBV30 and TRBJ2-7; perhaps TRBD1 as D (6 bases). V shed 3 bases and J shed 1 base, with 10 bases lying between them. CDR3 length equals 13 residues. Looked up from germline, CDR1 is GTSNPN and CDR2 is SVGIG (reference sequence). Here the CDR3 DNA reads TGTGCCTGGAGCGGCGGACAGTCCTACGAGCAGTACTTC. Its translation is CAWSGGQSYEQYF.

As DNA, the CDR3 is TGTGCTAGTGACTTTGGGGGCGATCAGCCCCAGCATTTT. It translates to CASDFGGDQPQHF. The chain combines TRBV12-5 with TRBJ1-5, with D perhaps matching TRBD1 (6 bases). The CDR3 sequence is 13 residues long. The germline V gene has CDR1 LGHNT and CDR2 FRNRAP. The V gene lost 7 bases and the J gene lost 5 bases, with 12 bases spanning the gap.

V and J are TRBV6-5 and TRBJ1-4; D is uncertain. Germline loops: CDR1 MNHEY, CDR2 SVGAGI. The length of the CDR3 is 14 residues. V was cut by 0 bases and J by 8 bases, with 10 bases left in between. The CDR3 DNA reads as TGTGCCAGCAGTTACTCGAGCAGACTCGAAAAACTGTTTTTT. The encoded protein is CASSYSSRLEKLFF.

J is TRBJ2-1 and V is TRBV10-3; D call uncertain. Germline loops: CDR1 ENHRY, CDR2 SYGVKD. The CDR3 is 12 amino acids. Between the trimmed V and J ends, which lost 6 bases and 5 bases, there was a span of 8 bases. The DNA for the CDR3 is TGTGCCATCAGGATGGACCACAATGAGCAGTTCTTC. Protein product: CAIRMDHNEQFF.

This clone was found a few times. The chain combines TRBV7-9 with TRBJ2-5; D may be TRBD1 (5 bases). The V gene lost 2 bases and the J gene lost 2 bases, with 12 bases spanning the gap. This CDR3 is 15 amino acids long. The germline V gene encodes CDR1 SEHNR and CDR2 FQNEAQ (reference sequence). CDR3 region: CASSLSSGPQETQYF. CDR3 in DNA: TGTGCCAGCAGCTTATCTTCAGGGCCTCAAGAGACCCAGTACTTC.

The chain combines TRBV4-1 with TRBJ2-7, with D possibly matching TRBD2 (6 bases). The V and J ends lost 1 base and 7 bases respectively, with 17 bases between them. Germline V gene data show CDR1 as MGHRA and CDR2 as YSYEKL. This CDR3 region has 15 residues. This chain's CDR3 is CASSQVGGVGGEQYF. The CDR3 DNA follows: TGCGCCAGCAGCCAAGTTGGCGGCGTGGGGGGTGAGCAGTACTTC.

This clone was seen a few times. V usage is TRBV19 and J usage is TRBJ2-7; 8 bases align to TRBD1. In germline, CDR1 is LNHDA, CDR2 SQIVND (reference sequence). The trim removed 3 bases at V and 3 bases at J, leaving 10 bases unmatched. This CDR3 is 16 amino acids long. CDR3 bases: TGTGCCAGTAGTATTGAGGCGCAGGGGGCAAACTACGAGCAGTACTTC. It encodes CASSIEAQGANYEQYF.

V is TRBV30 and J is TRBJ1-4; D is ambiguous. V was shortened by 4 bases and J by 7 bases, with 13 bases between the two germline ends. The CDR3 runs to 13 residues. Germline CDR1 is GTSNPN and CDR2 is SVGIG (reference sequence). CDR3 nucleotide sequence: TGTGCCTGGACAAGGAGCTCAAGTGAAAAACTGTTTTTT. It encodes CAWTRSSSEKLFF.

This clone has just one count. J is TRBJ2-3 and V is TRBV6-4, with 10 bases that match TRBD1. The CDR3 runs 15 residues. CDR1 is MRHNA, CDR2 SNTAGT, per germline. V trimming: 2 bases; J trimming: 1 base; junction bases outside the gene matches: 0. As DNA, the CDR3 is TGTGCCAGCAGTGACGGGACAGGGGGCACAGATACGCAGTATTTT. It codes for CASSDGTGGTDTQYF.

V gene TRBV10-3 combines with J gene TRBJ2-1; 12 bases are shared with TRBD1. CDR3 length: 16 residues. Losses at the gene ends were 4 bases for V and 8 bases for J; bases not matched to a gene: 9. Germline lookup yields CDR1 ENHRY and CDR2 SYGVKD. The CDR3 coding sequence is TGTGCCATCAGTGCAAACCCCGGGACAGGGGGCGATGAGCAGTTCTTC. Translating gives CAISANPGTGGDEQFF.

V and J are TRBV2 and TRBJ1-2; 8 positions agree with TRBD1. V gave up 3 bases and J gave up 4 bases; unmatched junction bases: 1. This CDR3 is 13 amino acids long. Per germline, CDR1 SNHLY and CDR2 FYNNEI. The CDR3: CASSDGTGYGYTF. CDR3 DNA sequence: TGTGCCAGCAGTGACGGGACAGGCTATGGCTACACCTTC. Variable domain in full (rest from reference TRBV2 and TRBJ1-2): EPEVTQTPSHQVTQMGQEVILRCVPISNHLYFYWYRQILGQKVEFLVSFYNNEISEKSEIFDDQFSVERPDGSNFTLKIRSTKLEDSAMYFCASSDGTGYGYTFGSGTRLTVV.

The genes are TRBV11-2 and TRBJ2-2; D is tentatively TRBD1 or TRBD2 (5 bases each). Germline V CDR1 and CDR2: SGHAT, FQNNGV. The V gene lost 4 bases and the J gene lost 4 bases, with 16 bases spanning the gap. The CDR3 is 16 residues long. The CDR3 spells CASSSGEWGSTGELFF. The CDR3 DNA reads TGTGCCAGCAGCTCCGGCGAATGGGGGTCCACCGGGGAGCTGTTTTTT.

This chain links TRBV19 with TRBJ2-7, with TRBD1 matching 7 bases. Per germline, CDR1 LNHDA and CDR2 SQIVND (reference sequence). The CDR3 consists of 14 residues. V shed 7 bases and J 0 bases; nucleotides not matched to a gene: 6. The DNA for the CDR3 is TGTGCCAGTATGGAGACAGGGTCCTCCTACGAGCAGTACTTC. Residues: CASMETGSSYEQYF.